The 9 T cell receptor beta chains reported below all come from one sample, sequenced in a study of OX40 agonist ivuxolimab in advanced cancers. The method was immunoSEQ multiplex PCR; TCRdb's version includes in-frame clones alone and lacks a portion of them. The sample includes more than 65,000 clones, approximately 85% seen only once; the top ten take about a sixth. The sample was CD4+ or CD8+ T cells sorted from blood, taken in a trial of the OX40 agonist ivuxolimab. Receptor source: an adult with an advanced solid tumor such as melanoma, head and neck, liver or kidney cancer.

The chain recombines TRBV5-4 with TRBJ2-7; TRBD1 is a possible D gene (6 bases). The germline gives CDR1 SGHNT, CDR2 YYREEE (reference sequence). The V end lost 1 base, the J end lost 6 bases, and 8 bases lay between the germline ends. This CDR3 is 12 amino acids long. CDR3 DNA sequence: TGTGCCAGCAGCTTGACAGGGTCCGAGCAGTACTTC. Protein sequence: CASSLTGSEQYF.

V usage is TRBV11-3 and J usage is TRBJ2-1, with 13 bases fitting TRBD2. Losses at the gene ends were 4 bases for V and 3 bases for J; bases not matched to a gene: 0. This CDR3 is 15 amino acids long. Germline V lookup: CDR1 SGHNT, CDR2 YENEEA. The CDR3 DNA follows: TGTGCCAGCAGCTGGACTAGCGGGGGCTACAATGAGCAGTTCTTC. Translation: CASSWTSGGYNEQFF.

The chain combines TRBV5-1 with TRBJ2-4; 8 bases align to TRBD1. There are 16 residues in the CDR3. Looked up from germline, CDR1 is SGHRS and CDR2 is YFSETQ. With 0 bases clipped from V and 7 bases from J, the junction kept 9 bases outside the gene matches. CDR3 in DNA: TGCGCCAGCAGCTTGGGGGACAGGAGAACGGGGAACATTCAGTACTTC. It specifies CASSLGDRRTGNIQYF.

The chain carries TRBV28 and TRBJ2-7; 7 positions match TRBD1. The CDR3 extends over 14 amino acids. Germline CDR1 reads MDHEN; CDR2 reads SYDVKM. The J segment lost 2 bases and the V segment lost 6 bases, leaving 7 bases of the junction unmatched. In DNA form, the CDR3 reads TGTGCCAGCAGGCCACAGGGGTCCGCCTACGAGCAGTACTTC. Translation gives CASRPQGSAYEQYF.

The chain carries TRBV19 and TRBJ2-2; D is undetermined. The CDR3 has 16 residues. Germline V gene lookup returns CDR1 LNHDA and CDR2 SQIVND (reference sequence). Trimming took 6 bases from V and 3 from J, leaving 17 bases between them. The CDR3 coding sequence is TGTGCCAGTAGGGACCCGACGCGGCTCCACACCGGGGAGCTGTTTTTT. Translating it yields CASRDPTRLHTGELFF.

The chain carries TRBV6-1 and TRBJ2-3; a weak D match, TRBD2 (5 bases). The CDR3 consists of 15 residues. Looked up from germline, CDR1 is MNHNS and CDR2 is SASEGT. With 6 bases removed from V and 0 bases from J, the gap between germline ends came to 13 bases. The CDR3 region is CASSVTLASTDTQYF. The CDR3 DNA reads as TGTGCCAGCAGCGTGACCCTAGCCAGCACAGATACGCAGTATTTT.

CDR3 DNA: TGTGCCAGCAGCCCTTGGACAGGGGCCCTCTCTGGAAACACCATATATTTT. This codes for CASSPWTGALSGNTIYF. This sequence joins TRBV4-2 and TRBJ1-3; 9 positions match TRBD1. J was trimmed by 0 bases and V by 4 bases; bases with no gene match: 7. Germline lookup yields CDR1 LGHNA and CDR2 YNFKEQ. The CDR3 has 17 amino acids.

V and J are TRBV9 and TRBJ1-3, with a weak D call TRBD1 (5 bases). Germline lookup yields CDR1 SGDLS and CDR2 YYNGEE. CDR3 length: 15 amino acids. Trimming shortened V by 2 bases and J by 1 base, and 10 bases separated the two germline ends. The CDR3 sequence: CASSVRGGSGNTIYF. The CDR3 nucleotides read TGTGCCAGCAGCGTTCGCGGGGGATCTGGAAACACCATATATTTT.

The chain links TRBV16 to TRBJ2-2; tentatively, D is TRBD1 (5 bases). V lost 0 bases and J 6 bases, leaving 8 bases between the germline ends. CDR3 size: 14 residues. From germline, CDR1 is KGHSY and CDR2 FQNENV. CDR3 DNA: TGTGCCAGCAGCCAATCGGGGCCGGCCGGGGAGCTGTTTTTT. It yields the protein CASSQSGPAGELFF.